This T cell receptor (beta chain) was captured by sequencing in a study of blood T cell repertoires in COVID-19. Profiling relied on immunoSEQ multiplex PCR, and the TCRdb table lists in-frame clones only, not all of them. Among some 150,000 clones listed, roughly 87% were seen once. The CDR3 loop spans 12 amino acids. Deletions cut 5 bases from V and 6 bases from J, with 9 bases between. Looked up from germline, CDR1 is SGHDT and CDR2 is YYEEEE. Sequenced sample: peripheral blood. The sequence derives from a woman aged 45-65 years with acute or convalescent COVID-19. The V gene is TRBV5-6, the J gene TRBJ2-1; possible D gene TRBD1, 6 bases. CDR3 DNA: TGTGCCAGCAGTCAACAGGGCAATGAGCAGTTCTTC. Its protein is CASSQQGNEQFF.